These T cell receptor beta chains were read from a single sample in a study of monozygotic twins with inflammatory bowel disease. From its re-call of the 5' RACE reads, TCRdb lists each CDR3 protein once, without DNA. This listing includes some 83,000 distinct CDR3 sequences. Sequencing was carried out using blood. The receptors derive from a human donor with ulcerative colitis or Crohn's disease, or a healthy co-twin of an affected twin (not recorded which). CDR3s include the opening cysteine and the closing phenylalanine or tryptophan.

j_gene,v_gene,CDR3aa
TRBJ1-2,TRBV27,CASSLSPRDRGSAYTF
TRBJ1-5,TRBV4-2,CASSQVRGQPQHF
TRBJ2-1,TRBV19,CASSVTGTASYNEQFF
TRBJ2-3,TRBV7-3,CASSLLAGRDTQYF
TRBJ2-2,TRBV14,CASSQGLKGVLWRELFF
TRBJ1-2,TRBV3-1,CASSQDERGYGYTF
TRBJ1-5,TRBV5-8,CASSWARGINQPQHF
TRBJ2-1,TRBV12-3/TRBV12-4,CASSPRTGGFNEQFF
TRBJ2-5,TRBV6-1,CASRFGLAEETQYF
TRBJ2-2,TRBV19,CASSIGRANTGELFF
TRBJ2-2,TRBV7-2,CASSLFLAGVSGELFF
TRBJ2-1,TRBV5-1,CASSLEGFREQFF
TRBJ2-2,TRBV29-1,CSVDSPQFLGELFF
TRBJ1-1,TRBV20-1,CSARRVWDTEAFF
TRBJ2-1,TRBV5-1,CASSPSLAGVNEQFF
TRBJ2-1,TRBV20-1,CSAYKLSSASSYNEQFF
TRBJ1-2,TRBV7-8,CASSLVGTGPGYTF
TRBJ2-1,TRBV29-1,CSVGQGDYNEQFF
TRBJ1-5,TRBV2,CASSEEMDTGQPQHF
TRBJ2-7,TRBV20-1,CSPLDPVRGGEQYF
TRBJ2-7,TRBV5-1,CASSLAPGQTYEQYF
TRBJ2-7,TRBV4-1,CASSQALAGGTYEQYF
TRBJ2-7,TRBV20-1,CSARTHRTAYEQYF